One and the same sample provided the 21 T cell receptor beta chains below, sequenced in a study of T cells in Graves' hyperthyroidism and ophthalmopathy (dated by TCRdb to between 2019 and 2020). Libraries came from multiplex PCR. The reads were generated on an Illumina HiSeq 2000. The TCR beta CDR3 regions were amplified from RNA transcripts. The TCR CDR3 was subjected to a first round of RT-PCR using the HTBI primer set and the Qiagen OneStep RT-PCR kit. The public reads were reprocessed in TCRdb via fastp at Q25 and MiXCR, keeping in-frame beta chains. Each entry is one CDR3 protein sequence, shown with its most common DNA and genes. This sample has about 180,000 distinct CDR3 sequences in its table, and 15% to 20% of those were observed once. The ten largest account for 25% to 35% of the sample. Sequenced material: blood. These TCRs come from a woman aged 45-59 years with Graves' hyperthyroidism.

In this sample, this clonotype turned up many times. The genes are TRBV27 and TRBJ2-2, with D hard to call. The CDR3 loop spans 12 amino acids. Germline values: CDR1 MNHEY, CDR2 SMNVEV (reference sequence). The V and J ends lost 4 bases and 5 bases respectively, with 5 bases between them. CDR3 in DNA: TGTGCCAGCAGTTGGGGAACCGGGGAGCTGTTTTTT. Encoded protein: CASSWGTGELFF.

This clonotype was recorded many times. The rearrangement links TRBV5-1 to TRBJ2-5, with D hard to call. The CDR3 spans 13 residues. Germline CDR1 and CDR2: SGHRS and YFSETQ. With 5 bases removed from V and 5 bases from J, the gap between germline ends came to 13 bases. The CDR3 reads CASRRTPRETQYF. In DNA form, the CDR3 reads TGCGCCAGCAGGCGGACCCCGCGGGAGACCCAGTACTTC.

This clonotype has a count of ten or more. The chain links TRBV7-9 to TRBJ1-2; possibly TRBD1 for D (5 bases). Trimming removed 4 bases from V and 5 bases from J, with 17 bases in between. The CDR3 has 15 amino acids. Germline CDR1 SEHNR, CDR2 FQNEAQ (reference sequence). CDR3 DNA sequence: TGTGCCAGCAGCTCCGGATACTCAGGGAATTATGGCTACACCTTC. It translates to CASSSGYSGNYGYTF.

This clonotype was detected ten times or more. CDR3 DNA sequence: TGTGCCAGCAGTCTGGGACAGGGGGGATACGAGCAGTACTTC. Amino acids: CASSLGQGGYEQYF. The chain carries TRBV27 and TRBJ2-7, with 11 bases fitting TRBD1. With V trimmed by 5 bases and J by 4 bases, 4 bases remained unmatched. The CDR3 has 14 residues. Germline V gene sequence: CDR1 MNHEY, CDR2 SMNVEV (reference sequence).

This clonotype has at least ten counts. This chain links TRBV10-3 with TRBJ1-6, with D possibly being TRBD1 (5 bases). The V end was cut by 4 bases, the J end by 5 bases, with 15 bases between. The CDR3 runs 16 residues. Germline CDR1 is ENHRY and CDR2 is SYGVKD. The CDR3, as DNA: TGTGCCATCAGTGCCAACCAGGGAGGGGATAATTCACCCCTCCACTTT. Translated, it gives CAISANQGGDNSPLHF.

This clonotype was recorded at least ten times. This chain joins TRBV12-3 or TRBV12-4 and TRBJ1-1; no clear D gene. This CDR3 has 13 residues. V was shortened by 3 bases and J by 1 base, with 6 bases between the two germline ends. In nucleotides, the CDR3 is TGTGCCAGCAGTTTCCGGCGGAACACTGAAGCTTTCTTT. Translated: CASSFRRNTEAFF.

A few counts support this clonotype. This chain links TRBV5-6 with TRBJ2-7; possible D gene TRBD1, 7 bases. Trimming pared 4 bases from V and 8 bases from J, leaving 22 bases between. The CDR3 sequence is 15 residues long. Germline loops: CDR1 SGHDT, CDR2 YYEEEE. DNA of the CDR3: TGTGCCAGCAGCGCCAGATACGGCAGGGGGGCCCAGCAGTACTTC. Residues: CASSARYGRGAQQYF.

This clonotype was recorded many times. This rearrangement joins TRBV12-3 or TRBV12-4 to TRBJ2-5; possible D gene TRBD1, 7 bases. V lost 5 bases and J 5 bases, leaving 12 bases between the germline ends. The CDR3 runs 13 residues. The CDR3 sequence: CASSQGGEETQYF. CDR3 DNA: TGTGCCAGCAGTCAGGGGGGAGAGGAGACCCAGTACTTC.

Many counts were recorded for this clonotype. The rearrangement uses TRBV9 and TRBJ1-2, with TRBD1 matching over 8 bases. V lost 0 bases, J lost 8 bases, and 6 bases stayed unmatched. This CDR3 comprises 14 residues. Germline V gene lookup returns CDR1 SGDLS and CDR2 YYNGEE. CDR3 residues: CASSVGGQANGYTF. The DNA of the CDR3 is TGTGCCAGCAGCGTAGGGGGACAGGCAAACGGCTACACCTTC.

Points on this clonotype: This may be a read error: a much more frequent sequence differs by one nucleotide. The CDR3: CSARDKRQGANSPPHF. In DNA, the CDR3 is TGCAGTGCTAGAGATAAACGACAGGGGGCCAATTCACCCCCCCACTTT. The chain uses TRBV20-1 and TRBJ1-6; TRBD1 matches at 10 bases. Per the germline V gene, CDR1 is DFQATT and CDR2 is SNEGSKA (reference sequence). This CDR3 is 16 amino acids long.

In its sample, this clonotype was seen many times. The chain recombines TRBV12-3 or TRBV12-4 with TRBJ1-1; no reliable D call. CDR3 size: 13 residues. Between the trimmed V and J ends, which lost 2 bases and 3 bases, there was a span of 7 bases. The CDR3 loop is CASSLIQYTEAFF. CDR3 coding DNA: TGTGCCAGCAGTTTAATCCAGTACACTGAAGCTTTCTTT.

The sample holds a few counts of this clonotype. The CDR3 DNA reads as TGTGCCAGCAGCCCAGATCTGAGACAGGGGGCTTTTGGCTACACCTTC. Protein sequence: CASSPDLRQGAFGYTF. The chain joins TRBV9 to TRBJ1-2; 10 bases align to TRBD1. J lost 7 bases, V lost 4 bases, and 13 bases had no gene match. This CDR3 comprises 16 residues. Germline V gene sequence: CDR1 SGDLS, CDR2 YYNGEE.

This clonotype turned up a few times. The chain carries TRBV18 and TRBJ1-1; D ambiguous. This CDR3 spans 15 amino acids. The ends were cut back, 3 bases at V and 4 bases at J, with 15 bases in the middle. Germline V CDR1 and CDR2: KGHSH, LQKENI. Written as DNA, the CDR3 is TGTGCCAGCTCACCCGGGGAGGTGGTGGGCACTGAAGCTTTCTTT. This encodes CASSPGEVVGTEAFF.

This clonotype was seen a handful of times. The V and J genes are TRBV25-1 and TRBJ1-2, with D hard to call. Germline values: CDR1 MGHDK, CDR2 SYGVNS. The CDR3 has 13 amino acids. Trimming cost V 1 base and J 4 bases, with 7 bases left between them. The CDR3 here is CASSESWLYGYTF. CDR3 in DNA: TGTGCCAGCAGTGAATCTTGGCTCTATGGCTACACCTTC.

The genes are TRBV7-2 and TRBJ2-3, with 11 positions matching TRBD2. J gave up 2 bases and V 3 bases, and 4 bases lay outside the gene matches. Germline V gene lookup returns CDR1 SGHTA and CDR2 FQGNSA. This CDR3 comprises 16 residues. This chain's CDR3 is CASSFTSGGYTDTQYF. CDR3 nucleotides: TGTGCCAGCAGCTTTACTAGCGGGGGTTACACAGATACGCAGTATTTT. The whole variable domain, filled in from reference TRBV7-2 and TRBJ2-3, reads GAGVSQSPSNKVTEKGKDVELRCDPISGHTALYWYRQSLGQGLEFLIYFQGNSAPDKSGLPSDRFSAERTGGSVSTLTIQRTQQEDSAVYLCASSFTSGGYTDTQYFGPGTRLTVL.

The sample holds many counts of this clonotype. V and J are TRBV18 and TRBJ2-3, with 7 bases matching TRBD1. Trimming at V came to 3 bases and at J to 0 bases, leaving 3 bases not matched to a gene. The CDR3 length is 15 residues. Germline V lookup: CDR1 KGHSH, CDR2 LQKENI. Here the CDR3 reads CASSPGQFSTDTQYF. Written as DNA, the CDR3 is TGTGCCAGCTCACCGGGACAGTTTAGCACAGATACGCAGTATTTT.

This chain joins TRBV3-2 and TRBJ2-1. TRBV3-2 is described as a pseudogene. The CDR3 consists of 17 residues. The chain's CDR3 is CASSPTDTRPTHNEQFF. The CDR3 nucleotides are TGTGCCAGCAGCCCTACGGATACCCGACCCACACACAATGAGCAGTTCTTC.

The table lists this clonotype with many counts. The gene calls are TRBV27 and TRBJ1-1; D gene uncertain. CDR3 length: 13 residues. Looked up from germline, CDR1 is MNHEY and CDR2 is SMNVEV (reference sequence). Trimming left V 5 bases short and J 3 bases short, with 10 bases between. The CDR3: CASSDKSYTEAFF. As DNA, the CDR3 is TGTGCCAGCAGTGACAAAAGTTACACTGAAGCTTTCTTT.

The chain joins TRBV29-1 to TRBJ2-7; D possibly corresponds to TRBD1 (5 bases). There are 13 residues in the CDR3. V gave up 7 bases and J gave up 3 bases, with 16 bases separating them. The germline V gene has CDR1 SQVTM and CDR2 ANQGSEA. CDR3 region: CSAATEESYEQYF. The CDR3 coding sequence is TGCAGCGCCGCGACAGAGGAGAGCTACGAGCAGTACTTC.

The V and J genes are TRBV4-1 and TRBJ2-7; possible D gene TRBD1, 6 bases. Trimming cost V 5 bases and J 2 bases, with 13 bases left between them. The germline V gene encodes CDR1 MGHRA and CDR2 YSYEKL. The CDR3 spans 14 residues. The CDR3 DNA reads as TGCGCCAGCAGCTTCCGGGACACCGCCTACGAGCAGTACTTC. Its protein is CASSFRDTAYEQYF.

In its sample, this clonotype was seen many times. The J gene is TRBJ1-2, the V gene TRBV6-1; tentative D call: TRBD1 (6 bases). The CDR3 loop spans 12 amino acids. Germline loops: CDR1 MNHNS, CDR2 SASEGT. Trimming cost V 10 bases and J 2 bases, with 11 bases left between them. In nucleotides, the CDR3 is TGTGCCACCAGACAGGCCAACTATGGCTACACCTTC. Translation: CATRQANYGYTF.